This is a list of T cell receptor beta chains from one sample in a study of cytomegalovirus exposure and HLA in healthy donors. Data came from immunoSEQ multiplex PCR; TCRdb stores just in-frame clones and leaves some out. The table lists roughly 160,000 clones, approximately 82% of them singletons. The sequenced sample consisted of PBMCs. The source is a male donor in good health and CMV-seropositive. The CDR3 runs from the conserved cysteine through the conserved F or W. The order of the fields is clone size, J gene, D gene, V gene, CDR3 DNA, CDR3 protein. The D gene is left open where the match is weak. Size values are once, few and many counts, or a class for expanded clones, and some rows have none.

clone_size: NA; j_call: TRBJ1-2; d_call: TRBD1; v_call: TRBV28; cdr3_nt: TGTGCCAGCAGTTTAAGACAGGGTGGCTACACCTTC; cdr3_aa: CASSLRQGGYTF
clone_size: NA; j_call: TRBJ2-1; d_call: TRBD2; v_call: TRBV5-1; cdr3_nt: TGCGCCAGCAGCTTGGAGCGGGGGGTTAACAATGAGCAGTTCTTC; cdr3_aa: CASSLERGVNNEQFF
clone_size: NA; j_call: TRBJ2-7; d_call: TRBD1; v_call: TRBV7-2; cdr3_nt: TGTGCCAGCAGCCCCCGACAGGGTCCCTACGAGCAGTACTTC; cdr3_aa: CASSPRQGPYEQYF
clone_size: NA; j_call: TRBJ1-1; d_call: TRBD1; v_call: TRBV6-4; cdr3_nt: TGTGCCAGCAGTGAGACAGGGGGATTGAACACTGAAGCTTTCTTT; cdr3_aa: CASSETGGLNTEAFF
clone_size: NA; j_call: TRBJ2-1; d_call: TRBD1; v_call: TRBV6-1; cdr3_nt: TGTGCCAGCAGAGGGGGGACAGGGGGCGGCGAGCAGTTCTTC; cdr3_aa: CASRGGTGGGEQFF
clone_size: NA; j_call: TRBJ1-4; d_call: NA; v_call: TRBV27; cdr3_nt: TGTGCCAGCAGTTTCTACCTTAATGAAAAACTGTTTTTT; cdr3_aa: CASSFYLNEKLFF
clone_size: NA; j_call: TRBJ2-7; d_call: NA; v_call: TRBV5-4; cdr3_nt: TGTGCCAGCAGCTCGGACAGTTACGAGCAGTACTTC; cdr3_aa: CASSSDSYEQYF
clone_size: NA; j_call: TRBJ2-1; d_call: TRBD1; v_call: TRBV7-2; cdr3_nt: TGTGCCAGCAGCCCGCGGGACAGGCGATCCTACAATGAGCAGTTCTTC; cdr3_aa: CASSPRDRRSYNEQFF
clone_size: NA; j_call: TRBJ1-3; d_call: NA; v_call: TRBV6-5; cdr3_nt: TGTGCCAGCAGTTACCCAGGGGCTGGAAACACCATATATTTT; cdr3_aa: CASSYPGAGNTIYF
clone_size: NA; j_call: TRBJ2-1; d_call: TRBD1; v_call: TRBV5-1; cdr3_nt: TGCGCCAGCAGCTCGCCACGGGACAGGGCCGACAATGAGCAGTTCTTC; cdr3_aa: CASSSPRDRADNEQFF
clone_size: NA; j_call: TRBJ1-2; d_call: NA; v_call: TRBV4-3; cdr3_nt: TGCGCCAGCAGCCAAGATCTTCAGGGCGGCTACTATGGCTACACCTTC; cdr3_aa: CASSQDLQGGYYGYTF
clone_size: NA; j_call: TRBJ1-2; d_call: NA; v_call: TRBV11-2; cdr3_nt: TGTGCCAGCAGGGTCTCGGGGGGAAATGGCTACACCTTC; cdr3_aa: CASRVSGGNGYTF
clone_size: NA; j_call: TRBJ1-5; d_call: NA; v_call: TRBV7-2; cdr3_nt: TGTGCCAGCAGCGATCAGGGTAGCAATCAGCCCCAGCATTTT; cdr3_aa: CASSDQGSNQPQHF
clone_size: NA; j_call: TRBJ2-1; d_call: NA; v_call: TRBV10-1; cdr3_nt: TGCGCCAGCAGTGCCCGGGAAAGTCACGTCAATGAGCAGTTCTTC; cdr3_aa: CASSARESHVNEQFF
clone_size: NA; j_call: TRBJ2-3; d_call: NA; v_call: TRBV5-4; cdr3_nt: TGTGCCAGCAGCCCGCCCGCCCGCAGGGAGGTAGGCACAGATACGCAGTATTTT; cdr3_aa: CASSPPARREVGTDTQYF
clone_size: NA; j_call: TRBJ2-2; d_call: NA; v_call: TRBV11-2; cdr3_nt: TGTGCCAGCAGCCCGAGCTTTGAACGTATCACCGGGGAGCTGTTTTTT; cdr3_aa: CASSPSFERITGELFF
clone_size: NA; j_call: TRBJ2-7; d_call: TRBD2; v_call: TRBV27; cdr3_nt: TGTGCCAGCAGTTCGCCAGCGGGAGACGAGCAGTACTTC; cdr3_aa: CASSSPAGDEQYF
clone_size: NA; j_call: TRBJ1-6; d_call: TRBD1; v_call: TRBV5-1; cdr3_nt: TGCGCCAGCAGCTTGGTAAATCAGGGGGGAGGTTCACCCCTCCACTTT; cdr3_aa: CASSLVNQGGGSPLHF
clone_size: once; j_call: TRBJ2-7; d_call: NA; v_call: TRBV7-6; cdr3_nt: TGTGCCAGCAGCCTCCTAAGACAGGACGAGCAGTACTTC; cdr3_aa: CASSLLRQDEQYF
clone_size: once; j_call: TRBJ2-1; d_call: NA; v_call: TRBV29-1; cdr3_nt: TGCAGCGTTGTCCCGGGTGTAGACAATGAGCAGTTCTTC; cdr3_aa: CSVVPGVDNEQFF
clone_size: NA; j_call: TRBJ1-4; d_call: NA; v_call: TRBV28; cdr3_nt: TGTGCCTCAATGGCGGTTAATGAAAAACTGTTTTTT; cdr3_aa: CASMAVNEKLFF
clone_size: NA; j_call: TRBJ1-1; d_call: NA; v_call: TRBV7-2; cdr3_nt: TGTGCCAGCAGCTTATCGTACGGGGGGACTGAAGCTTTCTTT; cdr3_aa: CASSLSYGGTEAFF
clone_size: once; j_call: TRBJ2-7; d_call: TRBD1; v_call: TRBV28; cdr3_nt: TGTGCCAGCAACCCGGGACAGGGGTATCCCGAGCAGTACTTC; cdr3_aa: CASNPGQGYPEQYF
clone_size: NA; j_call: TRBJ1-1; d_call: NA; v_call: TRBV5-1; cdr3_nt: TGCGCCAGCAGGCGGCAGGGCGCTGAAGCTTTCTTT; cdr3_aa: CASRRQGAEAFF
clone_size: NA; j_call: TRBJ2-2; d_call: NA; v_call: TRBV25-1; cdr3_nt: TGTGCCAGCAGTGTGGGGGCGGCCGGGGAGCTGTTTTTT; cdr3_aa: CASSVGAAGELFF
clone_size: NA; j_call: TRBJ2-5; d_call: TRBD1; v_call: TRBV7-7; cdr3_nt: TGTGCCAGCAGCCACAGGGGGCTCGGGCAGACCCAGTACTTC; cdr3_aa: CASSHRGLGQTQYF
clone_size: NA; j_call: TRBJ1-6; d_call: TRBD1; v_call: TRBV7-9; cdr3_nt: TGTGCCAGCAGCTCCGGTGTCCAGGGGGCGCTGTCACCCCTCCACTTT; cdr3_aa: CASSSGVQGALSPLHF
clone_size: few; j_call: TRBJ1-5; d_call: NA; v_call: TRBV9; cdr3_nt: TGTGCCAGCAGCGTAGATACAGCATATAGCAATCAGCCCCAGCATTTT; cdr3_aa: CASSVDTAYSNQPQHF
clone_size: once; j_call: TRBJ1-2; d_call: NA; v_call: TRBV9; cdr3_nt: TGTGCCAGCAGCACCCCGGGACTGTATGGCTACACCTTC; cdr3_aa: CASSTPGLYGYTF